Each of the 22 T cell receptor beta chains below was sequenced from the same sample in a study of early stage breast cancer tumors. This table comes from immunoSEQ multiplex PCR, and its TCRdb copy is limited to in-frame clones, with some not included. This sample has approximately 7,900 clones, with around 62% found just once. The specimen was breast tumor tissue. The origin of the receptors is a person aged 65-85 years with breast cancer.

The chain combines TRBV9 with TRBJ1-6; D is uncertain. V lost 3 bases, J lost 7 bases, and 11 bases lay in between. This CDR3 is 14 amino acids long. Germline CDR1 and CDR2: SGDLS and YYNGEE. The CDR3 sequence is CASSAPGRNSPLHF. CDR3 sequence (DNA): TGTGCCAGCAGCGCACCCGGGAGGAATTCACCCCTCCACTTT.

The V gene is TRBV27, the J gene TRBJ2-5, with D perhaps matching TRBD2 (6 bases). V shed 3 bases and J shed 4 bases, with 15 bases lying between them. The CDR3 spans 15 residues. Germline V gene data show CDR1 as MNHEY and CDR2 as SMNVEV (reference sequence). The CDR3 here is CASSFVSGLPETQYF. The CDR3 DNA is TGTGCCAGCAGTTTCGTGAGCGGGCTACCAGAGACCCAGTACTTC.

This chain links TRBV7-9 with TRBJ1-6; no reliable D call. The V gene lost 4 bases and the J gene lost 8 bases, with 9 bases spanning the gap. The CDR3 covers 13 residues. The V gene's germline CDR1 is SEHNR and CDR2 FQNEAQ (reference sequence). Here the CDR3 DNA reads TGTGCCAGCAGCTGGACTTTGGATTCACCCCTCCACTTT. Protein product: CASSWTLDSPLHF.

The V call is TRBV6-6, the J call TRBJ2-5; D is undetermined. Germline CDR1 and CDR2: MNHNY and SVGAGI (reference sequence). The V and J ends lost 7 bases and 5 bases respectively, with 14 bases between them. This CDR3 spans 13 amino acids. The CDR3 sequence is CASTSSGHETQYF. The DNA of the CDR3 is TGTGCCAGCACCAGCAGTGGGCATGAGACCCAGTACTTC.

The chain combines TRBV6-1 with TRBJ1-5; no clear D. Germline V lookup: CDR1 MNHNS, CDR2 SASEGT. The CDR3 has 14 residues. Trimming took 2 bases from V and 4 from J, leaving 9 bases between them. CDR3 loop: CASSETPGNQPQHF. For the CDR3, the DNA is TGTGCCAGCAGTGAAACCCCGGGGAATCAGCCCCAGCATTTT.

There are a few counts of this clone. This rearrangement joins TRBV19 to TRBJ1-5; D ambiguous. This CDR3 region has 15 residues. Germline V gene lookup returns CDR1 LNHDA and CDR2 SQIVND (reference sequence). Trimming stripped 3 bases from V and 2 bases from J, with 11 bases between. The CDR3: CASSITGWGNQPQHF. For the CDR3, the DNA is TGTGCCAGTAGTATCACGGGTTGGGGCAATCAGCCCCAGCATTTT.

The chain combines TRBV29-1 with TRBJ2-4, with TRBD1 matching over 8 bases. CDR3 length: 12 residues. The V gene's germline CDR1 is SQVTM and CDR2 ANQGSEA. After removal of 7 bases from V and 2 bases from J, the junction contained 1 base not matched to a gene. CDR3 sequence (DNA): TGCAGCGGACAGGGGACCAAAAACATTCAGTACTTC. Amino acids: CSGQGTKNIQYF.

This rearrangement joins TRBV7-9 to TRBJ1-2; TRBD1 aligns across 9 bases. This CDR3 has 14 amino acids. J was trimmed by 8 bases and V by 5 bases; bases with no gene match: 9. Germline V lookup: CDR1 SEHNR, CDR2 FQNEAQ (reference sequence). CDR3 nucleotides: TGTGCCAGCAGCACTCGACAGGGGGTAGAGGGCTACACCTTC. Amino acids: CASSTRQGVEGYTF.

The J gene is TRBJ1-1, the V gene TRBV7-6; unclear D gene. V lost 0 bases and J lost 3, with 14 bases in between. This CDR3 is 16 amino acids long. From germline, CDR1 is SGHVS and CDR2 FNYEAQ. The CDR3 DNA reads TGTGCCAGCAGCTTAGCGCCGGTGCGGGTTTACACTGAAGCTTTCTTT. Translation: CASSLAPVRVYTEAFF.

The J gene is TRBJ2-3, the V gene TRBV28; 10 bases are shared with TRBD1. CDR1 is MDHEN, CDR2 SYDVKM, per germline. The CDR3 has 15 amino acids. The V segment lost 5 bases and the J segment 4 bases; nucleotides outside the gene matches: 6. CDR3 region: CASSLRQGAADTQYF. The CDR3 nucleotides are TGTGCCAGCAGTCTTCGACAGGGGGCGGCAGATACGCAGTATTTT. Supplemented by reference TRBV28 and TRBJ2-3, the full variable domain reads DVKVTQSSRYLVKRTGEKVFLECVQDMDHENMFWYRQDPGLGLRLIYFSYDVKMKEKGDIPEGYSVSREKKERFSLILESASTNQTSMYLCASSLRQGAADTQYFGPGTRLTVL.

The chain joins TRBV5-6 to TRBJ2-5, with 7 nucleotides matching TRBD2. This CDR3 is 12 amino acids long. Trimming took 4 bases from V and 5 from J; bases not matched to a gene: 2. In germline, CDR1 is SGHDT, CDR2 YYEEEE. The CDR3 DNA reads TGTGCCAGCAGCGTCGGGGGGGAGACCCAGTACTTC. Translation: CASSVGGETQYF.

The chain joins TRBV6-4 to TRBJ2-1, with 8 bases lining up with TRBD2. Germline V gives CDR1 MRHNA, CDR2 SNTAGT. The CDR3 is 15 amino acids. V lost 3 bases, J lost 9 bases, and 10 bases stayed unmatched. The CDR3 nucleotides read TGTGCCAGCAGTGAAAAAGCGGGGGTTCCCACTGAGCAGTTCTTC. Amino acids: CASSEKAGVPTEQFF.

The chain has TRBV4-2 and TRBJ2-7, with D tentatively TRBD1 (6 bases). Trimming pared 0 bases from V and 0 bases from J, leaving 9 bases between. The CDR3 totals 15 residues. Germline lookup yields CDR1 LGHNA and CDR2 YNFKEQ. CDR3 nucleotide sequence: TGTGCCAGCAGCCAAGAGCCGGACAGCTCCTACGAGCAGTACTTC. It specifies CASSQEPDSSYEQYF.

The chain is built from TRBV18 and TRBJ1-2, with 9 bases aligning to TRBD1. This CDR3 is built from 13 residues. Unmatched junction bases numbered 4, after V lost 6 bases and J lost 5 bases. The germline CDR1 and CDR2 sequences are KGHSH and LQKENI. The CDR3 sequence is CASSPGTGYGYTF. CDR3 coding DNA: TGTGCCAGCTCCCCCGGGACAGGGTATGGCTACACCTTC.

The CDR3: CASSSNMNTEAFF. The CDR3 nucleotides read TGTGCCAGTAGTTCTAATATGAACACTGAAGCTTTCTTT. The chain combines TRBV19 with TRBJ1-1; D remains ambiguous. Germline V CDR1 and CDR2: LNHDA, SQIVND (reference sequence). Between the trimmed V and J ends, which lost 5 bases and 0 bases, there was a span of 7 bases. The CDR3 runs 13 residues.

CDR3: CATRSTGANVLTF. The CDR3 DNA reads TGTGCCACCAGGTCTACTGGGGCCAACGTCCTGACTTTC. The rearrangement joins TRBV6-1 to TRBJ2-6; D call uncertain. Germline V gene sequence: CDR1 MNHNS, CDR2 SASEGT. The V end lost 10 bases, the J end lost 2 bases, and 9 bases lay between the germline ends. The CDR3 loop spans 13 amino acids.

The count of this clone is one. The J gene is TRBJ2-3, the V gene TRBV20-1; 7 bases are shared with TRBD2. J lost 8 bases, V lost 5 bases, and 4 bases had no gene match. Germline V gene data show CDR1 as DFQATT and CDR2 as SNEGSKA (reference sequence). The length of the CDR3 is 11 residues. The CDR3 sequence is CSAGGEGTQYF. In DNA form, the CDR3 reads TGCAGTGCTGGAGGGGAGGGTACGCAGTATTTT.

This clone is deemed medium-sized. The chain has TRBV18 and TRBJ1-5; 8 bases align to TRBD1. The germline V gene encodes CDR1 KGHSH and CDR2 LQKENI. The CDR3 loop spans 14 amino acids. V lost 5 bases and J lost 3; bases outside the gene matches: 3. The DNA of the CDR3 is TGTGCCAGCTCATTACAGGGGGTCAATCAGCCCCAGCATTTT. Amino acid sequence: CASSLQGVNQPQHF.

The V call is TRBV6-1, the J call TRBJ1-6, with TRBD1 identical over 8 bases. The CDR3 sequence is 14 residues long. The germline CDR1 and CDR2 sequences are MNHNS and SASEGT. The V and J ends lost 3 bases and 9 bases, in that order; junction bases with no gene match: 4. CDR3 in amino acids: CASSDDRGISPLHF. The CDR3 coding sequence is TGTGCCAGCAGTGATGACAGGGGAATTTCACCCCTCCACTTT.

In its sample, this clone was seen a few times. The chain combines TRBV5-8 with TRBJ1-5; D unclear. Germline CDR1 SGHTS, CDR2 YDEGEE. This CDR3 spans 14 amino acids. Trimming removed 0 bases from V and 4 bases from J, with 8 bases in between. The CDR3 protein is CASSLGSVNQPQHF. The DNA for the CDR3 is TGTGCCAGCAGCTTGGGCTCGGTTAATCAGCCCCAGCATTTT.

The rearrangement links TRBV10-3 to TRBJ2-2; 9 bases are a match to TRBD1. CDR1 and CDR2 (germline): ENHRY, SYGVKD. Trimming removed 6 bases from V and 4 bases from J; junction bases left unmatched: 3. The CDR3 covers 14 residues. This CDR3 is CAISGTGRTGELFF. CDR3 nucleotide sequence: TGTGCCATCAGCGGGACAGGGCGCACCGGGGAGCTGTTTTTT.

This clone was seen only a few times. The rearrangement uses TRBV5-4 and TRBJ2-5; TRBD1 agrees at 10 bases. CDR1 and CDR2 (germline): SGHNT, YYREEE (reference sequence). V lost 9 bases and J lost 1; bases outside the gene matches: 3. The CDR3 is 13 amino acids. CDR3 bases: TGTGCCACCAGGACAGGGGGCCAAGAGACCCAGTACTTC. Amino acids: CATRTGGQETQYF.